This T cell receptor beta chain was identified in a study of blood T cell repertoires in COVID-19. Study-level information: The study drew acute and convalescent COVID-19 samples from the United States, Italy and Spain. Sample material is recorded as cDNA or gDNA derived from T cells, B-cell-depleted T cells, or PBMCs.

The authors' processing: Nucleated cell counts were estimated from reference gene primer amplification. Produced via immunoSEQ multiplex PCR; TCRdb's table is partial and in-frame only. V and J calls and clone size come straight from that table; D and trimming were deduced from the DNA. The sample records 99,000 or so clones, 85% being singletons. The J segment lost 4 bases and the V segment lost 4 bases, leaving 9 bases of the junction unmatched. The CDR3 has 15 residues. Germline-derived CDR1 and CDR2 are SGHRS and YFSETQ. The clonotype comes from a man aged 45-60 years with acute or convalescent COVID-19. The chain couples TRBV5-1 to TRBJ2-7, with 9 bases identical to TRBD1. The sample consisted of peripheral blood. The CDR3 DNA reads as TGCGCCAGCAGCACTAGGACAGGGGTCACGTACGAGCAGTACTTC. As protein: CASSTRTGVTYEQYF.